This T cell receptor (beta chain) was recorded in a study of cytomegalovirus exposure and HLA in healthy donors (TCRdb year 2017). Regarding the study in general: A later analysis indicated that the roughly 130 validation repertoires were generated on the platform also employed for the roughly 650 repertoires of the first cohort. The study combined high-throughput TCR immunosequencing, statistical association of individual TCRs with disease status, and machine learning to predict cytomegalovirus infection status. The study aimed to test whether cataloging public T cell receptors could reveal signatures of past pathogen exposure. A separate validation cohort of approximately 120 different subjects was used in addition to the roughly 640-subject first cohort. What the research found in general, with its limitations: The study listed 164 TCR beta chains as associated with cytomegalovirus. In a later analysis, TCRs clustered in the first cohort were found to also tend to co-occur in the 120 or so validation repertoires, with 94% of cluster scores above 0. According to the authors, the approach could potentially be generalized to other disease states and immunological phenotypes. Most TCR sequences were seen in very few donors, while some public TCRs were found in many individuals. A later analysis had no HLA typing for the validation cohort, so co-occurrence there was scored across all 110 or so repertoires. In both the original and validation cohorts, the classifier was reported to diagnose cytomegalovirus status with high specificity and sensitivity. A few of the identified cytomegalovirus-associated TCR beta chains were confirmed in vitro to be specific for cytomegalovirus antigens.

The V end gives up 4 bases and the J end 1 base, leaving 1 base in the junction not matched to a gene. CDR1 and CDR2 (SNHLY, FYNNEI) derive from the germline V gene. Including cysteine and phenylalanine, the CDR3 has 13 amino acids. The retained sequence is limited to the CDR3, 39 bases, with the frame set at the first base. Preparation of the library involved the immunoSEQ multiplex PCR assay. Per the source publication's procedure: A statistical classification framework was built to diagnose cytomegalovirus status from the catalog of TCR beta chain sequences. TCRdb obtained this table from immuneACCESS and retained in-frame rearrangements with V and J assigned. These tables miss some clones; where compared with another copy, unresolved V genes account for less than half of the shortfall, and the remainder is unexplained. Clone size and the V and J calls come from that table; the DNA yielded D and trimming. The sample has about 160,000 clones on record, about nine tenths of them singletons. 5% to 7% of the sample is taken by the ten largest.

Donors formed part of the validation cohort, which comprised about 120 subjects and was distinct from the first cohort of 670 or so subjects. With regard to this clone: What antigen it recognizes has not been identified. Base qualities are not at hand, and no much larger clone is one base apart. The same CDR3 can be traced to other DNA sequences in this sample.

This TCR was sampled from a woman aged 25 to 45 in good health and CMV-seronegative. The sequenced sample was PBMCs. The receptor chain draws on TRBV2 and TRBJ2-7; the junction holds 7 bases that match TRBD1. The DNA sequence is as follows: TGTGCCAGCAGTGGGACAGGTTCCTACGAGCAGTACTTC. Its protein is CASSGTGSYEQYF.